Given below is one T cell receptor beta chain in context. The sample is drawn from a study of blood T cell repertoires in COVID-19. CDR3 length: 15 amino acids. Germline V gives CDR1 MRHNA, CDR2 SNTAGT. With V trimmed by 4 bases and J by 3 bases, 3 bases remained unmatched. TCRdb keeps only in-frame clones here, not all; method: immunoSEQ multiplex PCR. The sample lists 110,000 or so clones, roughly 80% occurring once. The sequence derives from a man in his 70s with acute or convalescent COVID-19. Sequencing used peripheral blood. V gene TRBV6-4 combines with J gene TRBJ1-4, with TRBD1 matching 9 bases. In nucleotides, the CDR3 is TGTGCCAGCAGTGTGGACAGGGGTGCTAATGAAAAACTGTTTTTT. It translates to CASSVDRGANEKLFF.